This TCR beta chain originates from a study of T cells in Graves' hyperthyroidism and ophthalmopathy. Study observations and caveats: A model of 13 V-J features distinguished ophthalmopathy from stable hyperthyroidism.

The germline V gene encodes CDR1 LGHNA and CDR2 YSLEER. Trimming cost V 3 bases and J 11 bases, with 8 bases left between them. The CDR3 totals 11 residues. Those patients with uncontrolled infection, other autoimmune disease, pregnancy or lactation were excluded. Every diagnosis used clinical symptoms, serum thyroxine and TRAb, thyroid ultrasound and orbital computed tomography. There are many counts of this clonotype. The antigen remains unidentified. Amplification of TCR beta CDR3 regions used RNA as the template. First-round RT-PCR targeting the TCR CDR3 was performed with the HTBI primer set. TCRdb re-analysed the multiplex PCR reads in MiXCR, keeping a single row per CDR3 protein. Altogether hundreds of thousands of distinct CDR3 sequences are present, approximately 25% being singletons, with the ten largest covering approximately 11%.

V and J are TRBV4-3 and TRBJ1-5; D is undetermined. This TCR was sampled from a woman in her 30s with Graves' ophthalmopathy. Material for sequencing was blood. CDR3 in amino acids: CASSQGLTQHF. The CDR3 DNA follows: TGCGCCAGCAGCCAGGGTTTGACCCAGCATTTT.